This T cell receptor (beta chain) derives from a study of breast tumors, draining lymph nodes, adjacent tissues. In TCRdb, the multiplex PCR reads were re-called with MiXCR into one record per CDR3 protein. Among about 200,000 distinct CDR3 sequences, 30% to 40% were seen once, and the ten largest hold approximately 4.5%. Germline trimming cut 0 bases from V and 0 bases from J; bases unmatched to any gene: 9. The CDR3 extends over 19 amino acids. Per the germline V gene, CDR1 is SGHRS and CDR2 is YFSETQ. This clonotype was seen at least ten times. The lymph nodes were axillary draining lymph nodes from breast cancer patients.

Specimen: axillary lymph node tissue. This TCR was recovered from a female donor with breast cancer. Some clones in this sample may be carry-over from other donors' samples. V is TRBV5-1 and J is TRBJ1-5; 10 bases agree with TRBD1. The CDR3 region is CASSLVGQGRLYSNQPQHF. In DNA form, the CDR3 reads TGCGCCAGCAGCTTGGTGGGACAGGGGCGCCTTTATAGCAATCAGCCCCAGCATTTT.